This TCR beta chain derives from a study of T cell repertoires in cytomegalovirus infection. CDR1 and CDR2 from the germline V gene are SNHLY and FYNNEI. This CDR3 is built from 17 residues. V dropped 2 bases and J dropped 5; count of bases not matched to a gene: 13. Study results and limitations: Clonotypes of TCR beta that were HLA-C-restricted and CMV-specific dominated the ex vivo response.

About this clonotype: Antigen: not known.

Via MiXCR, TCRdb re-called the reads, giving one row per CDR3 protein. The table records hundreds of thousands of distinct CDR3 sequences, 25% to 40% of them present only once. The chain joins TRBV2 to TRBJ2-3, with TRBD2 matching 7 bases. The sample was cultured CD8+ T cells from PBMCs, taken from culture after CMV antigen stimulation. This TCR came from a human donor in good health (CMV status not recorded). Some clones in this sample may be carry-over from other donors' samples. The DNA of the CDR3 is TGTGCCAGCAGTGAATGGTATATGCGGGGGACGGTAGATACGCAGTATTTT. This codes for CASSEWYMRGTVDTQYF.